This is a list of T cell receptor beta chains from one sample in a study of stem cell transplantation in POMP-related autoinflammatory disease. Here immunoSEQ multiplex PCR was the method, and the copy in TCRdb shows in-frame clones only, minus some. In the table there are about 1,000 clones, roughly 91% of which are singletons. The sample comprised a CXCR5-defined cell subset from PBMCs. These receptors were collected from a human donor in good health. CDR3s include the opening cysteine and the closing phenylalanine or tryptophan. The D gene is left open where the match is weak. Size values are once, few and many counts, or a class for expanded clones, and some rows have none.

>-|-|TRBJ2-4|TRBV5-1
CASSPGPMKESIVDF
TGCGCCAGCAGCCCCGGACCGATGAAAGAGTCGATAGTCGACTTC
>-|-|TRBJ2-1|TRBV4-2
CASSQDRGARGNNEQFF
TGTGCCAGCAGCCAAGATCGGGGGGCCCGGGGGAACAATGAGCAGTTCTTC
>-|-|TRBJ2-5|TRBV5-8
CASSFWIKETQYF
TGTGCCAGCAGCTTCTGGATAAAGGAGACCCAGTACTTC
>TRBD1|-|TRBJ1-2|TRBV2
CASRRRQGIGYGYTF
TGTGCCAGCCGGCGACGACAGGGGATCGGCTATGGCTACACCTTC
>-|-|TRBJ1-4|TRBV7-2
CASSLKWDEKLFF
TGTGCCAGCAGCCTAAAATGGGATGAAAAACTGTTTTTT
>-|once|TRBJ1-2|TRBV10-3
CAISEGINYGYTF
TGTGCCATCAGTGAGGGCATAAACTATGGCTACACCTTC
>-|-|TRBJ1-1|TRBV11-2
CASSLVGRTEAFF
TGTGCCAGCAGCTTAGTTGGTCGCACTGAAGCTTTCTTT
>TRBD1|-|TRBJ2-6|TRBV30
CAWRWADRANPGANVLTF
TGTGCCTGGAGATGGGCTGACAGGGCTAATCCTGGGGCCAACGTCCTGACTTTC
>TRBD1|-|TRBJ2-7|TRBV30
CAWSGDRGVTYEQYF
TGTGCCTGGAGTGGAGACAGGGGGGTGACTTACGAGCAGTACTTC
>-|-|TRBJ2-3|TRBV5-4
CASKEVGTDTQYF
TGTGCCAGCAAGGAGGTTGGCACAGATACGCAGTATTTT
>-|few|TRBJ1-2|TRBV4-2
CASSQDGGDYGYTF
TGTGCCAGCAGCCAAGATGGGGGCGACTATGGCTACACCTTC
>-|-|TRBJ2-1|TRBV9
CASSVVASEYNEQFF
TGTGCCAGCAGCGTAGTGGCTAGCGAGTACAATGAGCAGTTCTTC
>TRBD2|-|TRBJ2-3|TRBV27
CASSLSTSVYTDTQYF
TGTGCCAGCAGTTTATCGACTAGCGTTTACACAGATACGCAGTATTTT
>TRBD2|-|TRBJ2-1|TRBV5-1
CASSPAGTSYNEQFF
TGCGCCAGCAGCCCGGCTGGGACTAGCTACAATGAGCAGTTCTTC
>-|-|TRBJ1-1|TRBV7-9
CASSKDEGGTEAFF
TGTGCCAGCAGCAAAGACGAGGGGGGGACTGAAGCTTTCTTT
>-|-|TRBJ2-1|TRBV7-3
CASSFQRDNEQFF
TGTGCCAGCAGCTTCCAGCGGGACAATGAGCAGTTCTTC
>TRBD1|-|TRBJ2-1|TRBV6-5
CASSYGTGYNEQFF
TGTGCCAGCAGTTATGGGACAGGATACAATGAGCAGTTCTTC
>-|-|TRBJ1-2|TRBV5-6
CASSLNGLYGYTF
TGTGCCAGCAGCTTGAACGGGCTATATGGCTACACCTTC
>TRBD1|-|TRBJ2-2|TRBV5-6
CASSLFRTGHDGELFF
TGTGCCAGCAGCTTGTTCCGGACAGGGCATGACGGGGAGCTGTTTTTT
>-|-|TRBJ2-3|TRBV5-4
CASSLEQGGDTQYF
TGTGCCAGCAGCTTGGAGCAGGGAGGAGATACGCAGTATTTT
>-|-|TRBJ2-7|TRBV28
CASSLGRAGRNPYF
TGTGCCAGCAGTTTGGGCAGGGCCGGACGGAATCCGTACTTC
>-|-|TRBJ1-2|TRBV25-1
CASSDGLSWGYTF
TGTGCCAGCAGTGATGGTCTGAGTTGGGGCTACACCTTC
>-|-|TRBJ2-5|TRBV2
CASSGDTQETQYF
TGTGCCAGCAGCGGGGACACCCAAGAGACCCAGTACTTC
>TRBD1|-|TRBJ1-1|TRBV6-1
CASSPTGDTEAFF
TGTGCCAGCAGTCCTACAGGGGACACTGAAGCTTTCTTT
>-|-|TRBJ2-3|TRBV5-4
CASSPGGPRTDTQYF
TGTGCCAGCAGCCCGGGCGGTCCCCGCACAGATACGCAGTATTTT
>-|-|TRBJ2-5|TRBV18
CASSPLGLQGGQYF
TGTGCCAGCTCACCACTAGGGTTACAGGGAGGCCAGTACTTC
>-|-|TRBJ2-7|TRBV4-3
CASSPETGIYEQYF
TGCGCCAGCAGCCCCGAGACAGGCATCTACGAGCAGTACTTC
>-|few|TRBJ1-1|TRBV15
CATSRDHTEAFF
TGTGCCACCAGCAGAGACCACACTGAAGCTTTCTTT